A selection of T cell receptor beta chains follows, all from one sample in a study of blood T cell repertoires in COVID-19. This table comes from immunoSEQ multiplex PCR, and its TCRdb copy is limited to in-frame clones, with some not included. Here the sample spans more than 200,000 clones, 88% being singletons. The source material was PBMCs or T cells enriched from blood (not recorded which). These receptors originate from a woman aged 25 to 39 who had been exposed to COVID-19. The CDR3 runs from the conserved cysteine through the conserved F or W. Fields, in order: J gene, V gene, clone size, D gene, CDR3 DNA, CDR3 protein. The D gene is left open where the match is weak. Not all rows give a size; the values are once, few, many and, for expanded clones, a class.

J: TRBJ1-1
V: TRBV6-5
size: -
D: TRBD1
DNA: TGTGCCAGCAGTTACTTCGGGGGACAGCCGAACACTGAAGCTTTCTTT
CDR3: CASSYFGGQPNTEAFF

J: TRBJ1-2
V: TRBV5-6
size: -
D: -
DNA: TGTGCCAGCAGCTTGGCCGGCAGGGGTATCTATGGCTACACCTTC
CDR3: CASSLAGRGIYGYTF

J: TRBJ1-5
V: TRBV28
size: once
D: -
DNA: TGTGCCAGCAGTTCCCCTAGGGGATCTAGGAATCAGCCCCAGCATTTT
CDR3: CASSSPRGSRNQPQHF

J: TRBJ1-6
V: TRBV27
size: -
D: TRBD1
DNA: TGTGCCAGCAGTCCCGGGACAGGGAATTCACCCCTCCACTTT
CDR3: CASSPGTGNSPLHF

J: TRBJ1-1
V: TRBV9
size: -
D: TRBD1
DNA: TGTGCCAGCAGCGTAGATAACAGGGGGACTGAAGCTTTCTTT
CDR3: CASSVDNRGTEAFF

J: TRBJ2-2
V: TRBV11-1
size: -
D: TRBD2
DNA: TGTGCCAGCAGCTCCCGGGAGGCGCGCACCGGGGAGCTGTTTTTT
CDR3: CASSSREARTGELFF

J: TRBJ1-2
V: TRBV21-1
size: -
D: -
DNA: TGTGCCAGCAGCAAGCTATCCGGCAGCGATAACCCTGGCTACACCTTC
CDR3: CASSKLSGSDNPGYTF

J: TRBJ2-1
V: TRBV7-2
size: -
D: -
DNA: TGTGCCAGCAGCGCGTTCCGTATTTCCTACAATGAGCAGTTCTTC
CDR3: CASSAFRISYNEQFF

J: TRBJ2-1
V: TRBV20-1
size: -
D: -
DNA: TGCAGTGCTAGTTTATTGGCGGCGTCAGCACGTGAGCAGTTCTTC
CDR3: CSASLLAASAREQFF

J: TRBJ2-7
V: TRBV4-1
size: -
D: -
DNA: TGCGCCAGCAGGCCTAGGGAGTCCTACGAGCAGTACTTC
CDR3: CASRPRESYEQYF

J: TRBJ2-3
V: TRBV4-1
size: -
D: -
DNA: TGCGCCAGCAGCCAAGGAGCTGGCGGGAGCACAGATACGCAGTATTTT
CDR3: CASSQGAGGSTDTQYF

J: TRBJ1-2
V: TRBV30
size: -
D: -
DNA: TGTGCCTGGAGGGAGGCAGGGGTGATCGAAAAGGGCTACACCTTC
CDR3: CAWREAGVIEKGYTF

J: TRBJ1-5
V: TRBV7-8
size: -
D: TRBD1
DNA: TGTGCCAGCAGCTCATCAGGGGGACGAGGTCAGCCCCAGCATTTT
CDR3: CASSSSGGRGQPQHF

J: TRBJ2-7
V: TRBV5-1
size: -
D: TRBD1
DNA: TGCGCCAGCAGTTCCGCCCCCAGGGACAGCTACGAGCAGTACTTC
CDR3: CASSSAPRDSYEQYF

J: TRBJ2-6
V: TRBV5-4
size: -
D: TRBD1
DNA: TGTGCCAGCAGCAGACAGGGTCCTGGGGCCAACGTCCTGACTTTC
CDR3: CASSRQGPGANVLTF